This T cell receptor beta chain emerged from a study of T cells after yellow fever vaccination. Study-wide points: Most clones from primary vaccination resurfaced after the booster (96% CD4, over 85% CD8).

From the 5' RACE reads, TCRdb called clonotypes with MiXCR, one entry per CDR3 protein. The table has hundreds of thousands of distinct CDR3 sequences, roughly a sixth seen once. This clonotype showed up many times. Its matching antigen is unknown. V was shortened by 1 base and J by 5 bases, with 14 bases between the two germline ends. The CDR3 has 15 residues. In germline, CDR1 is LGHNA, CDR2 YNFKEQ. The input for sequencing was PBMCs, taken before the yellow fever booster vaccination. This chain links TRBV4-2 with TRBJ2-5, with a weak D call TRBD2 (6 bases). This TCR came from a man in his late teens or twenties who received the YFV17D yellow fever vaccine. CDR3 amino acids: CASSQGGAGRETQYF. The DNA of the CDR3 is TGTGCCAGCAGCCAAGGAGGAGCGGGCCGGGAGACCCAGTACTTC.